These 30 T cell receptor beta chains were all obtained from the same sample, sequenced in a study of response to subunit inactivated influenza vaccine. TCRdb redid the calling of the RT-PCR reads with MiXCR, one entry per CDR3 protein. This sample carries approximately 480,000 distinct CDR3 sequences, about 10% of them seen once, and the ten largest clones take roughly 12%. The sample was PBMCs from blood, taken more than 35 days after vaccination. The receptors stem from a man aged 50-60 years who received an inactivated influenza vaccine.

The chain combines TRBV20-1 with TRBJ2-1; D might be TRBD2 (6 bases). The germline V and J ends were trimmed by 1 base and 4 bases, with 11 bases remaining between them. The CDR3 is 14 amino acids. Germline CDR1 DFQATT, CDR2 SNEGSKA (reference sequence). Here the CDR3 reads CSARVVLAYNEQFF. In nucleotides, the CDR3 is TGCAGTGCTAGAGTAGTCCTAGCGTACAATGAGCAGTTCTTC.

This clonotype was observed at least ten times. The chain uses TRBV20-1 and TRBJ2-7; TRBD1 aligns across 12 bases. The CDR3 length is 14 residues. Germline loops: CDR1 DFQATT, CDR2 SNEGSKA (reference sequence). J gave up 7 bases and V 3 bases, and 7 bases lay outside the gene matches. CDR3 bases: TGCAGTGCTAGGCTCGGGACAGGGGGCAGGGAGCAGTACTTC. As protein: CSARLGTGGREQYF.

This clonotype came up a few times. The J gene is TRBJ2-7, the V gene TRBV3-1; D not certain. The CDR3 runs to 15 residues. V dropped 4 bases and J dropped 1 base, with 14 bases sitting between them. Germline loops: CDR1 LGHDT, CDR2 YNNKEL (reference sequence). The CDR3 nucleotides read TGTGCCAGCAGCCCGGTCCAGAGCCGTTCCTACGAGCAGTACTTC. Its translation: CASSPVQSRSYEQYF.

There are many counts of this clonotype. V usage is TRBV10-3 and J usage is TRBJ1-2; D is uncertain. In germline, CDR1 is ENHRY, CDR2 SYGVKD. CDR3 size: 12 residues. V lost 2 bases and J 9 bases, leaving 10 bases between the germline ends. This chain's CDR3 is CAISEPLGSYTF. The CDR3 DNA sequence: TGTGCCATCAGTGAGCCTTTGGGAAGCTACACCTTC.

The J gene is TRBJ1-5, the V gene TRBV6-2 or TRBV6-3; a weak D match, TRBD1 (6 bases). V lost 2 bases, J lost 6 bases, and 11 bases lay in between. Germline lookup yields CDR1 MNHEY and CDR2 SVGEGT. The CDR3 runs 14 residues. The DNA of the CDR3 is TGTGCCAGCAGTTACGGAGGGGGGGGTCAGCCCCAGCATTTT. Encoded protein: CASSYGGGGQPQHF.

The rearrangement links TRBV7-2 to TRBJ1-2, with 9 bases aligning to TRBD1. From germline, CDR1 is SGHTA and CDR2 FQGNSA. The trim removed 6 bases at V and 3 bases at J, leaving 8 bases unmatched. This CDR3 has 15 residues. The CDR3 coding sequence is TGTGCCAGCAGGGAACAGGGGGCGATATACTATGGCTACACCTTC. Its translation: CASREQGAIYYGYTF. The variable domain in full, completed from reference TRBV7-2 and TRBJ1-2, reads GAGVSQSPSNKVTEKGKDVELRCDPISGHTALYWYRQSLGQGLEFLIYFQGNSAPDKSGLPSDRFSAERTGGSVSTLTIQRTQQEDSAVYLCASREQGAIYYGYTFGSGTRLTVV.

The V gene is TRBV19, the J gene TRBJ2-1; 10 bases line up with TRBD2. The J segment lost 9 bases and the V segment lost 6 bases, leaving 8 bases of the junction unmatched. The CDR3 is 14 amino acids. Germline assignment: CDR1 LNHDA and CDR2 SQIVND (reference sequence). CDR3 in amino acids: CASRTSGFEGEQFF. Written as DNA, the CDR3 is TGTGCCAGTAGGACTAGCGGGTTCGAGGGTGAGCAGTTCTTC.

This clonotype turned up a few times. The chain recombines TRBV7-2 with TRBJ1-4; D uncertain. Germline loops: CDR1 SGHTA, CDR2 FQGNSA. The CDR3 is 14 residues long. The germline V and J ends were trimmed by 5 bases and 0 bases, with 7 bases remaining between them. CDR3 sequence reads: CASSGFATNEKLFF. The CDR3, as DNA: TGTGCCAGCAGCGGATTTGCAACTAATGAAAAACTGTTTTTT.

The chain is built from TRBV7-3 and TRBJ2-5; D remains ambiguous. The germline V and J ends were trimmed by 8 bases and 5 bases, with 18 bases remaining between them. The CDR3 is 14 amino acids. The germline V gene encodes CDR1 SGHTA and CDR2 FQGTGA. The CDR3 loop is CASRSSGASETQYF. The CDR3 DNA follows: TGTGCCAGCCGGTCTTCAGGAGCCTCCGAGACCCAGTACTTC.

This clonotype was detected a few times. The chain joins TRBV12-3 or TRBV12-4 to TRBJ1-2, with D perhaps TRBD1 (5 bases). The CDR3 is made up of 14 amino acids. Trimming took off 1 base at V and 8 bases at J, with 14 bases between the two ends. CDR3 sequence reads: CASSLGARGSGYTF. The CDR3 nucleotides read TGTGCCAGCAGTTTAGGGGCTCGGGGGTCGGGCTACACCTTC.

This clonotype has just a few counts. J is TRBJ2-2 and V is TRBV20-1; D tentatively fits TRBD1 or TRBD2 (6 bases each). The CDR3 extends over 15 amino acids. V dropped 2 bases and J dropped 2 bases, with 12 bases sitting between them. The germline CDR1 and CDR2 sequences are DFQATT and SNEGSKA (reference sequence). In nucleotides, the CDR3 is TGCAGTGCTAGAAGGGGGGCCTACAACACCGGGGAGCTGTTTTTT. Translation: CSARRGAYNTGELFF.

This clonotype occurred a few times. This sequence joins TRBV27 and TRBJ1-2; the match to TRBD1 covers 8 bases. This CDR3 contains 13 residues. V shed 0 bases, J shed 13 bases, and the junction held 7 bases outside the gene matches. Germline loops: CDR1 MNHEY, CDR2 SMNVEV (reference sequence). In nucleotides, the CDR3 is TGTGCCAGCAGTTTATCGGGGACAGGTTCAACCACCTTC. Residues: CASSLSGTGSTTF.

This clonotype was counted a few times. This chain joins TRBV20-1 and TRBJ2-7, with unresolved D. The germline V gene encodes CDR1 DFQATT and CDR2 SNEGSKA (reference sequence). CDR3 size: 14 residues. V was trimmed by 6 bases and J by 5 bases, leaving 20 bases between them. The CDR3 region has the DNA TGCAGTGCCAGACCGGCCGGCGCGGTGAACGAGCAGTACTTC. Its protein is CSARPAGAVNEQYF.

J is TRBJ2-6 and V is TRBV30; D gene ambiguous. This CDR3 has 12 residues. Germline values: CDR1 GTSNPN, CDR2 SVGIG (reference sequence). The V end was cut by 7 bases, the J end by 1 base, with 5 bases between. CDR3 nucleotide sequence: TGTGCCTCGGCGTCTGGGGCCAACGTCCTGACTTTC. Protein sequence: CASASGANVLTF.

This clonotype was recorded many times. This rearrangement joins TRBV12-3 or TRBV12-4 to TRBJ2-1; TRBD1 or TRBD2 may be the D gene (5 bases each). CDR3 length: 15 amino acids. V lost 3 bases and J lost 2, with 11 bases in between. The CDR3 DNA sequence: TGTGCCAGCAGTTTTTCGGGGCTAACCTACAATGAGCAGTTCTTC. Translated: CASSFSGLTYNEQFF.

This clonotype occurred many times. The rearrangement uses TRBV20-1 and TRBJ2-3; the D is unclear. The CDR3 extends over 12 amino acids. The V end was cut by 5 bases, the J end by 2 bases, with 8 bases between. Germline lookup yields CDR1 DFQATT and CDR2 SNEGSKA (reference sequence). The CDR3 loop reads CSAGPFTDTQYF. The DNA of the CDR3 is TGCAGTGCTGGGCCTTTCACAGATACGCAGTATTTT.

The rearrangement links TRBV12-3 or TRBV12-4 to TRBJ1-5; D may be TRBD1 (6 bases). There are 15 residues in the CDR3. Trimming shortened V by 3 bases and J by 6 bases, and 15 bases separated the two germline ends. The chain's CDR3 is CASSFAGGERQPQHF. The DNA for the CDR3 is TGTGCCAGCAGTTTTGCGGGGGGCGAGCGTCAGCCCCAGCATTTT.

The chain carries TRBV7-6 and TRBJ2-1; the D gene is possibly TRBD2 (5 bases). The germline V gene encodes CDR1 SGHVS and CDR2 FNYEAQ. The CDR3 is 16 residues long. Deletions cut 1 base from V and 5 bases from J, with 15 bases between. DNA for the CDR3: TGTGCCAGCAGCTTAGGTCGTGGTAGAGGGAACAATGAGCAGTTCTTC. Protein sequence: CASSLGRGRGNNEQFF.

The chain carries TRBV7-9 and TRBJ2-7, with D perhaps matching TRBD2 (5 bases). The CDR3 runs to 15 residues. The germline V gene encodes CDR1 SEHNR and CDR2 FQNEAQ (reference sequence). Between the trimmed V and J ends, which lost 1 base and 6 bases, there was a span of 16 bases. In DNA form, the CDR3 reads TGTGCCAGCAGCTTAGTGCCCGGGGTAGGTGGCGAGCAGTACTTC. Translated, it gives CASSLVPGVGGEQYF.

This clonotype was seen a handful of times. The chain carries TRBV12-3 or TRBV12-4 and TRBJ2-1, with 10 nucleotides matching TRBD2. The length of the CDR3 is 16 residues. The V and J ends lost 6 bases and 6 bases, in that order; junction bases with no gene match: 11. In DNA, the CDR3 is TGTGCCAGCAGACCCGTGGGACTAGCGAGATTCAATGAGCAGTTCTTC. Encoded protein: CASRPVGLARFNEQFF.

This clonotype was seen ten or more times. The chain carries TRBV6-1 and TRBJ2-1; 8 bases match TRBD1. The CDR3 spans 15 residues. Germline lookup yields CDR1 MNHNS and CDR2 SASEGT. Trimming cost V 5 bases and J 8 bases; bases outside gene matches: 11. The CDR3 sequence is CASSPYSGGVYEQFF. The CDR3 nucleotides are TGTGCCAGCAGTCCGTACTCAGGGGGCGTGTATGAGCAGTTCTTC.

The V and J genes are TRBV7-8 and TRBJ1-4; TRBD1 matches 7 bases. Unmatched junction bases numbered 4, after V lost 1 base and J lost 2 bases. The germline CDR1 and CDR2 sequences are SGHVS and FQNEAQ. The CDR3 runs to 16 residues. The CDR3 here is CASSLGGGPTNEKLFF. Here the CDR3 DNA reads TGTGCCAGCAGCTTAGGAGGGGGCCCGACTAATGAAAAACTGTTTTTT.

This clonotype was counted at least ten times. This rearrangement joins TRBV29-1 to TRBJ2-2; 7 positions agree with TRBD1. CDR3 length equals 14 residues. The V segment lost 4 bases and the J segment 0 bases; nucleotides outside the gene matches: 2. Germline loops: CDR1 SQVTM, CDR2 ANQGSEA. CDR3 in DNA: TGCAGCGTTGGGCAGGGGGCGAACACCGGGGAGCTGTTTTTT. Encoded protein: CSVGQGANTGELFF.

This clonotype is a singleton in its sample. A far larger clone lies a single base away; this is likely a read error. The V call is TRBV6-1, the J call TRBJ2-7; 12 nucleotides line up with TRBD2. CDR1 and CDR2 from the germline V gene are MNHNS and SASEGT. This CDR3 has 13 residues. CDR3 sequence: CASRTSGSYEHYF. DNA for the CDR3: TGTGCCAGCAGGACTAGCGGGAGTTACGAGCATTACTTC.

CDR3 DNA: TGTGCCAGCAGCTTACGACAGGGGGCTGGGGCCAACGTCCTGACTTTC. It codes for CASSLRQGAGANVLTF. The rearrangement uses TRBV7-3 and TRBJ2-6, with 9 bases identical to TRBD1. The germline V gene has CDR1 SGHTA and CDR2 FQGTGA. V was clipped by 2 bases and J by 2 bases; unmatched bases: 1. This CDR3 region has 16 residues.

In its sample, this clonotype was seen a few times. This chain uses TRBV5-1 with TRBJ2-2; TRBD2 agrees at 10 bases. The CDR3 totals 16 residues. From germline, CDR1 is SGHRS and CDR2 YFSETQ. The V segment lost 4 bases and the J segment 2 bases; nucleotides outside the gene matches: 5. CDR3 in amino acids: CASSGASGGNTGELFF. The CDR3 region has the DNA TGCGCCAGCAGCGGAGCTAGCGGGGGAAACACCGGGGAGCTGTTTTTT.

The chain uses TRBV5-6 and TRBJ2-1; 12 bases match TRBD2. Germline V gene lookup returns CDR1 SGHDT and CDR2 YYEEEE. The CDR3 is made up of 15 amino acids. Trimming took 2 bases from V and 9 from J; bases not matched to a gene: 6. CDR3 coding DNA: TGTGCCAGCAGCTTTAGACTAGCGGGAGTTCGTGAGCAGTTCTTC. Translation gives CASSFRLAGVREQFF.

V usage is TRBV11-2 and J usage is TRBJ2-1, with TRBD2 identical over 12 bases. CDR1 and CDR2 (germline): SGHAT, FQNNGV. After removal of 1 base from V and 1 base from J, the junction contained 5 bases not matched to a gene. The CDR3 is 18 residues long. Here the CDR3 reads CASSLGLAGGLSYNEQFF. CDR3 DNA: TGTGCCAGCAGCTTAGGTCTAGCGGGAGGGTTATCCTACAATGAGCAGTTCTTC.

The chain recombines TRBV29-1 with TRBJ2-5; D unclear. Trimming shortened V by 4 bases and J by 2 bases, and 8 bases separated the two germline ends. The germline V gene encodes CDR1 SQVTM and CDR2 ANQGSEA. This CDR3 has 12 amino acids. CDR3 residues: CSVVSVQETQYF. The CDR3 bases are TGCAGCGTTGTGTCGGTGCAAGAGACCCAGTACTTC.

This clonotype has only a few counts. The chain has TRBV12-3 or TRBV12-4 and TRBJ2-1, with TRBD2 matching 8 bases. The CDR3 contains 16 residues. J was trimmed by 5 bases and V by 4 bases; bases with no gene match: 10. CDR3 DNA: TGTGCCAGCAGTTCCTCCCCTAGCGGGCAAAACAATGAGCAGTTCTTC. This codes for CASSSSPSGQNNEQFF.